Listed below are T cell receptor beta chains from one sample, sequenced in a study of CD8+ T cells in alopecia areata. The repertoire was sequenced with immunoSEQ multiplex PCR; TCRdb's copy has only in-frame clones and lacks some. The sample records some 190,000 clones, 40% to 55% being singletons. Specimen: CD8+ T cells sorted from blood, collected at approximately week 51, from a patient treated with tofacitinib. Receptors originate from a human donor with alopecia areata. CDR3s include the opening cysteine and the closing phenylalanine or tryptophan. The order of the fields is clone size, CDR3 length, V gene, J gene, D gene, CDR3 protein, CDR3 DNA. A D gene is named only where the DNA matches it firmly. Rows may omit the clone size; those that give it use once, few, many or a size class.

clone_size: -; cdr3_length: 12; v_call: TRBV15; j_call: TRBJ2-1; d_call: -; cdr3_aa: CATINNYNEQFF; cdr3_nt: TGTGCCACCATCAACAACTACAATGAGCAGTTCTTC
clone_size: -; cdr3_length: 14; v_call: TRBV5-6; j_call: TRBJ1-2; d_call: TRBD1; cdr3_aa: CASSLVPRGLGYTF; cdr3_nt: TGTGCCAGCAGCTTGGTGCCCAGGGGGCTTGGCTACACCTTC
clone_size: -; cdr3_length: 16; v_call: TRBV18; j_call: TRBJ2-2; d_call: -; cdr3_aa: CASSPVISTATGELFF; cdr3_nt: TGTGCCAGCTCACCGGTAATATCGACGGCCACCGGGGAGCTGTTTTTT
clone_size: few; cdr3_length: 15; v_call: TRBV27; j_call: TRBJ1-4; d_call: -; cdr3_aa: CASSLSVATNEKLFF; cdr3_nt: TGTGCCAGCAGTTTGAGTGTCGCAACTAATGAAAAACTGTTTTTT
clone_size: -; cdr3_length: 12; v_call: TRBV12-5; j_call: TRBJ2-2; d_call: -; cdr3_aa: CASGLVRGELFF; cdr3_nt: TGTGCTAGTGGTTTGGTGAGAGGAGAGCTGTTTTTT
clone_size: -; cdr3_length: 15; v_call: TRBV4-3; j_call: TRBJ2-5; d_call: TRBD2; cdr3_aa: CASSQGAGGLETQYF; cdr3_nt: TGCGCCAGCAGCCAAGGAGCGGGGGGGCTGGAGACCCAGTACTTC
clone_size: -; cdr3_length: 13; v_call: TRBV30; j_call: TRBJ1-2; d_call: -; cdr3_aa: CAWSEKNHYGYTF; cdr3_nt: TGTGCCTGGAGTGAAAAAAATCACTATGGCTACACCTTC
clone_size: -; cdr3_length: 16; v_call: TRBV9; j_call: TRBJ1-2; d_call: -; cdr3_aa: CASSVALREQGSGYTF; cdr3_nt: TGTGCCAGCAGCGTAGCCCTAAGAGAGCAGGGTAGTGGCTACACCTTC
clone_size: few; cdr3_length: 15; v_call: TRBV9; j_call: TRBJ1-4; d_call: -; cdr3_aa: CASSVVGMAGEKLFF; cdr3_nt: TGTGCCAGCAGCGTAGTGGGGATGGCAGGGGAAAAACTGTTTTTT
clone_size: -; cdr3_length: 16; v_call: TRBV27; j_call: TRBJ1-1; d_call: TRBD1; cdr3_aa: CASSDGTGVRNTEAFF; cdr3_nt: TGTGCCAGCAGTGACGGGACAGGGGTCAGGAACACTGAAGCTTTCTTT
clone_size: -; cdr3_length: 14; v_call: TRBV7-6; j_call: TRBJ2-5; d_call: TRBD2; cdr3_aa: CASSSPTSVQTQYF; cdr3_nt: TGTGCCAGCAGCTCCCCGACTAGCGTGCAGACCCAGTACTTC
clone_size: few; cdr3_length: 15; v_call: TRBV5-1; j_call: TRBJ2-5; d_call: TRBD2; cdr3_aa: CASSLGLAGKETQYF; cdr3_nt: TGCGCCAGCAGCTTGGGCCTAGCGGGGAAAGAGACCCAGTACTTC
clone_size: -; cdr3_length: 13; v_call: TRBV29-1; j_call: TRBJ2-7; d_call: -; cdr3_aa: CSVLVKSSYEQYF; cdr3_nt: TGCAGCGTCCTGGTCAAGAGCTCCTACGAGCAGTACTTC
clone_size: -; cdr3_length: 16; v_call: TRBV5-4; j_call: TRBJ2-2; d_call: -; cdr3_aa: CASSLGGKGDTGELFF; cdr3_nt: TGTGCCAGCAGCTTGGGAGGGAAAGGGGACACCGGGGAGCTGTTTTTT
clone_size: -; cdr3_length: 12; v_call: TRBV4-1; j_call: TRBJ2-7; d_call: -; cdr3_aa: CASSQAHAPEYF; cdr3_nt: TGCGCCAGCAGCCAAGCACATGCCCCCGAGTACTTC
clone_size: -; cdr3_length: 15; v_call: TRBV9; j_call: TRBJ2-5; d_call: TRBD1; cdr3_aa: CASSAGTADQETQYF; cdr3_nt: TGTGCCAGCAGCGCGGGGACAGCGGACCAAGAGACCCAGTACTTC
clone_size: -; cdr3_length: 15; v_call: TRBV4-1; j_call: TRBJ2-1; d_call: TRBD2; cdr3_aa: CASSPSGGLYNEQFF; cdr3_nt: TGCGCCAGCAGCCCTAGCGGGGGGCTCTACAATGAGCAGTTCTTC
clone_size: -; cdr3_length: 11; v_call: TRBV6-1; j_call: TRBJ1-5; d_call: -; cdr3_aa: CASASNQPQHF; cdr3_nt: TGTGCCAGTGCCAGTAATCAGCCCCAGCATTTT
clone_size: few; cdr3_length: 12; v_call: TRBV29-1; j_call: TRBJ2-1; d_call: -; cdr3_aa: CSVPRQGNEQFF; cdr3_nt: TGCAGCGTCCCGAGGCAGGGCAATGAGCAGTTCTTC
clone_size: -; cdr3_length: 10; v_call: TRBV29-1; j_call: TRBJ1-1; d_call: -; cdr3_aa: CSVETTEAFF; cdr3_nt: TGCAGCGTGGAAACCACTGAAGCTTTCTTT
clone_size: few; cdr3_length: 16; v_call: TRBV7-8; j_call: TRBJ1-2; d_call: -; cdr3_aa: CASSLVPPTLNYGYTF; cdr3_nt: TGTGCCAGCAGCTTAGTGCCCCCGACACTCAACTATGGCTACACCTTC
clone_size: once; cdr3_length: 15; v_call: TRBV27; j_call: TRBJ1-1; d_call: TRBD1; cdr3_aa: CASSTTGTGNTEAFF; cdr3_nt: TGTGCCAGCAGTACAACCGGGACAGGGAACACTGAAGCTTTCTTT
clone_size: -; cdr3_length: 12; v_call: TRBV11-1; j_call: TRBJ2-2; d_call: -; cdr3_aa: CASSFLTGELFF; cdr3_nt: TGTGCCAGCAGCTTTCTCACCGGGGAGCTGTTTTTT
clone_size: few; cdr3_length: 12; v_call: TRBV6-1; j_call: TRBJ2-3; d_call: -; cdr3_aa: CASFTSRDTQYF; cdr3_nt: TGTGCCAGCTTCACTAGTCGAGATACGCAGTATTTT
clone_size: -; cdr3_length: 13; v_call: TRBV13; j_call: TRBJ1-2; d_call: -; cdr3_aa: CASSTGSNYGYTF; cdr3_nt: TGTGCCAGCAGCACAGGGAGTAACTATGGCTACACCTTC
clone_size: -; cdr3_length: 15; v_call: TRBV5-1; j_call: TRBJ1-6; d_call: TRBD1; cdr3_aa: CASSSGTGGDSPLHF; cdr3_nt: TGCGCCAGCAGCTCCGGGACAGGGGGCGATTCACCCCTCCACTTT
clone_size: few; cdr3_length: 12; v_call: TRBV29-1; j_call: TRBJ2-3; d_call: -; cdr3_aa: CSVKGPADTQYF; cdr3_nt: TGCAGCGTTAAAGGTCCCGCGGATACGCAGTATTTT
clone_size: -; cdr3_length: 13; v_call: TRBV4-3; j_call: TRBJ2-7; d_call: -; cdr3_aa: CASSQGPPHEQYF; cdr3_nt: TGCGCCAGCAGCCAAGGCCCCCCCCACGAGCAGTACTTC
clone_size: -; cdr3_length: 15; v_call: TRBV4-1; j_call: TRBJ2-1; d_call: -; cdr3_aa: CASSQDPQGWNEQFF; cdr3_nt: TGCGCCAGCAGCCAAGATCCCCAGGGCTGGAATGAGCAGTTCTTC
clone_size: -; cdr3_length: 15; v_call: TRBV30; j_call: TRBJ2-6; d_call: -; cdr3_aa: CAWAGDGSGANVLTF; cdr3_nt: TGTGCCTGGGCCGGGGACGGCTCTGGGGCCAACGTCCTGACTTTC
clone_size: few; cdr3_length: 14; v_call: TRBV30; j_call: TRBJ2-1; d_call: TRBD1; cdr3_aa: CAWSPGQGGNEQFF; cdr3_nt: TGTGCCTGGAGTCCGGGACAGGGTGGCAATGAGCAGTTCTTC
clone_size: -; cdr3_length: 16; v_call: TRBV9; j_call: TRBJ1-1; d_call: TRBD1; cdr3_aa: CASSPGQGAWDTEAFF; cdr3_nt: TGTGCCAGCAGCCCTGGACAGGGGGCATGGGACACTGAAGCTTTCTTT
clone_size: few; cdr3_length: 16; v_call: TRBV27; j_call: TRBJ1-5; d_call: TRBD1; cdr3_aa: CASSYSNRGLNQPQHF; cdr3_nt: TGTGCCAGCAGTTACTCAAACAGGGGGTTGAATCAGCCCCAGCATTTT
clone_size: -; cdr3_length: 13; v_call: TRBV10-3; j_call: TRBJ2-3; d_call: -; cdr3_aa: CATLAASTDTQYF; cdr3_nt: TGTGCCACCTTAGCGGCTAGCACAGATACGCAGTATTTT
clone_size: few; cdr3_length: 15; v_call: TRBV29-1; j_call: TRBJ2-2; d_call: -; cdr3_aa: CSVGGGTVDTGELFF; cdr3_nt: TGCAGCGTTGGTGGGGGGACAGTAGACACCGGGGAGCTGTTTTTT
clone_size: -; cdr3_length: 9; v_call: TRBV29-1; j_call: TRBJ1-2; d_call: -; cdr3_aa: CSVPGANTF; cdr3_nt: TGCAGCGTGCCGGGGGCCAACACCTTC
clone_size: few; cdr3_length: 14; v_call: TRBV7-9; j_call: TRBJ1-1; d_call: -; cdr3_aa: CASRRQDGDGEAFF; cdr3_nt: TGTGCCAGCAGGCGACAGGATGGGGATGGGGAAGCTTTCTTT
clone_size: few; cdr3_length: 12; v_call: TRBV7-9; j_call: TRBJ2-1; d_call: -; cdr3_aa: CASRLGGDEQFF; cdr3_nt: TGTGCCAGCAGATTGGGCGGGGACGAGCAGTTCTTC
clone_size: few; cdr3_length: 14; v_call: TRBV15; j_call: TRBJ1-5; d_call: TRBD1; cdr3_aa: CATSLDRGLRPQHF; cdr3_nt: TGTGCCACCAGCCTTGACAGGGGTTTGCGGCCCCAGCATTTT
clone_size: -; cdr3_length: 11; v_call: TRBV5-1; j_call: TRBJ2-7; d_call: -; cdr3_aa: CASSELMEQYF; cdr3_nt: TGCGCCAGCAGCGAGCTCATGGAGCAGTACTTC
clone_size: once; cdr3_length: 15; v_call: TRBV5-1; j_call: TRBJ2-5; d_call: -; cdr3_aa: CASSLYQGPQETQYF; cdr3_nt: TGCGCCAGCAGCTTGTACCAGGGACCTCAAGAGACCCAGTACTTC
clone_size: -; cdr3_length: 14; v_call: TRBV9; j_call: TRBJ1-3; d_call: -; cdr3_aa: CASSIGQSGNTIYF; cdr3_nt: TGTGCCAGCAGCATAGGACAGTCCGGAAACACCATATATTTT
clone_size: -; cdr3_length: 12; v_call: TRBV2; j_call: TRBJ1-4; d_call: -; cdr3_aa: CASSQEIEKLFF; cdr3_nt: TGTGCCAGCAGCCAAGAAATTGAAAAACTGTTTTTT
clone_size: -; cdr3_length: 18; v_call: TRBV25-1; j_call: TRBJ1-1; d_call: TRBD1; cdr3_aa: CASSESTGTGGRNTEAFF; cdr3_nt: TGTGCCAGCAGTGAATCCACCGGGACAGGGGGTCGGAACACTGAAGCTTTCTTT
clone_size: -; cdr3_length: 13; v_call: TRBV30; j_call: TRBJ2-7; d_call: -; cdr3_aa: CAWNQGIGYEQYF; cdr3_nt: TGTGCCTGGAATCAGGGAATCGGGTACGAGCAGTACTTC
clone_size: -; cdr3_length: 16; v_call: TRBV5-1; j_call: TRBJ2-3; d_call: TRBD2; cdr3_aa: CASSPGLAGDSDTQYF; cdr3_nt: TGCGCCAGCAGCCCAGGACTAGCGGGGGATTCAGATACGCAGTATTTT
clone_size: -; cdr3_length: 15; v_call: TRBV7-8; j_call: TRBJ2-7; d_call: -; cdr3_aa: CASSRGRGRDYEQYF; cdr3_nt: TGTGCCAGCAGCCGCGGTAGGGGCCGGGACTACGAGCAGTACTTC
clone_size: once; cdr3_length: 15; v_call: TRBV6-5; j_call: TRBJ2-7; d_call: TRBD1; cdr3_aa: CASSFSRQGALEQYF; cdr3_nt: TGTGCCAGCAGTTTCTCCCGTCAGGGGGCTTTGGAGCAGTACTTC
clone_size: -; cdr3_length: 12; v_call: TRBV7-9; j_call: TRBJ2-1; d_call: -; cdr3_aa: CASSHSLHEQFF; cdr3_nt: TGTGCCAGCAGCCACTCCCTCCATGAGCAGTTCTTC
clone_size: few; cdr3_length: 11; v_call: TRBV2; j_call: TRBJ2-3; d_call: -; cdr3_aa: CASGITDTQYF; cdr3_nt: TGTGCCAGCGGTATCACAGATACGCAGTATTTT
clone_size: -; cdr3_length: 14; v_call: TRBV6-6; j_call: TRBJ2-5; d_call: -; cdr3_aa: CASSYGPVRETQYF; cdr3_nt: TGTGCCAGCAGTTACGGTCCAGTACGGGAGACCCAGTACTTC
clone_size: few; cdr3_length: 13; v_call: TRBV18; j_call: TRBJ2-1; d_call: -; cdr3_aa: CASSRSGVPEQFF; cdr3_nt: TGTGCCAGCTCAAGGTCAGGGGTACCCGAGCAGTTCTTC
clone_size: -; cdr3_length: 15; v_call: TRBV9; j_call: TRBJ1-6; d_call: -; cdr3_aa: CASSGKGQLDSPLHF; cdr3_nt: TGTGCCAGCAGCGGAAAAGGACAGCTGGATTCACCCCTCCACTTT
clone_size: -; cdr3_length: 16; v_call: TRBV7-9; j_call: TRBJ2-7; d_call: -; cdr3_aa: CASSQDPGEGAYEQYF; cdr3_nt: TGTGCCAGCAGCCAAGATCCCGGGGAAGGGGCCTACGAGCAGTACTTC
clone_size: once; cdr3_length: 16; v_call: TRBV6-1; j_call: TRBJ2-5; d_call: -; cdr3_aa: CASSEYTSGATGTQYF; cdr3_nt: TGTGCCAGCAGTGAGTACACGTCAGGCGCAACGGGGACCCAGTACTTC